Many counts were recorded for the clone carrying this TCR beta chain. Its antigen remains unknown. Drawn from each donor were 9 to 10 milliliters of peripheral blood. Per-sample yields of isolated PBMCs were at least 6 million. The CDR3 has 15 amino acids. V gave up 5 bases and J gave up 1 base, with 14 bases separating them. CDR1 is MNHEY and CDR2 is SVGEGT in the germline V gene. This record belongs to a study of blood T cells in healthy people across ages. Study-level results: Naive T cell percentage and TCR beta diversity correlated strongly. Among long-lived donors, naive CD4+ cells were more numerous and diversity higher than in aged donors.

Using a J-beta primer mix together with a sample-barcoded 5' primer, a second PCR was run for roughly 6 to 12 cycles. Using its own MiXCR run on the 5' RACE reads, TCRdb lists one record per CDR3 protein. The sample lists 630,000 or so distinct CDR3 sequences, roughly 32% occurring once. The chain has TRBV6-2 or TRBV6-3 and TRBJ1-1; TRBD1 might be the D (6 bases). Input material: blood. This receptor was obtained from a woman over 75 in good health. CDR3 bases: TGTGCCAGCAGTGACCCGGGCAGGGGGAACACTGAAGCTTTCTTT. Its translation: CASSDPGRGNTEAFF.